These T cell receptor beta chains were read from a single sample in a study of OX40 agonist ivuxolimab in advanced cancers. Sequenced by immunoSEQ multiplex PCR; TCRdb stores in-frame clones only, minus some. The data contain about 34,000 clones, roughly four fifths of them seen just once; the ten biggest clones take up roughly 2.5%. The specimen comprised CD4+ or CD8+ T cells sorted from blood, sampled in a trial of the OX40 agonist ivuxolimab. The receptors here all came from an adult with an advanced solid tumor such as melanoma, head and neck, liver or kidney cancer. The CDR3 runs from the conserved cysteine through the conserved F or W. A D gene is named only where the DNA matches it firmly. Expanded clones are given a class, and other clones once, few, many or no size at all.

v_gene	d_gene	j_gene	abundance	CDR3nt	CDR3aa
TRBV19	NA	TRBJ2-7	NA	TGTGCCAGTAGCAGAGACAGGAACTACGAGCAGTACTTC	CASSRDRNYEQYF
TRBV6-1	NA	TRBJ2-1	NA	TGTGCCAGCAGCCCGGCGGGGAAGCAGTTCTTC	CASSPAGKQFF
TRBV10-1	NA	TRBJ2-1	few	TGCGCCAGCAGTGTACAGGCGGGTGGTAGTGAGCAGTTCTTC	CASSVQAGGSEQFF
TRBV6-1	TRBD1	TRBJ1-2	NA	TGTGCCAGCAGTGAAGCGAGCAGGGGGCATTATGGCTACACCTTC	CASSEASRGHYGYTF
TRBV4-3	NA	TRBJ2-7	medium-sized	TGCGCCAGCAGCCAAGATTACAGTTCCTACGAGCAGTACTTC	CASSQDYSSYEQYF
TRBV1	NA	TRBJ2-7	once	TGCACCAGCAGCCAAGAGGGGGCTTCACTAGCGGGGCCCCACAGCTCCTACGAGCAGTACTTC	CTSSQEGASLAGPHSSYEQYF
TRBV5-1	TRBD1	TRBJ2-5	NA	TGCGCCAGCAGCTCTGTGATTACAGGGGGGTCCCAAGAGACCCAGTACTTC	CASSSVITGGSQETQYF
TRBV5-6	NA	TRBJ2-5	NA	TGTGCCAGCAGCTTGTCGGGCGAGACCCAGTACTTC	CASSLSGETQYF
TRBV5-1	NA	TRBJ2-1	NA	TGCGCCAGCAGCATGGGACTCCCAGGGAATGAGCAGTTCTTC	CASSMGLPGNEQFF
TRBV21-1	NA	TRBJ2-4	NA	TGTGCCAGCACCACGGACAGCAAAAACATTCAGTACTTC	CASTTDSKNIQYF
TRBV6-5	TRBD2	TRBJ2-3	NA	TGTGCCAGCAGTCCGCGGGGGACGTTCACAGATACGCAGTATTTT	CASSPRGTFTDTQYF
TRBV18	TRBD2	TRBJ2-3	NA	TGTGCCAGCTCACCACCGCGGGAGGGCCCAGATACGCAGTATTTT	CASSPPREGPDTQYF
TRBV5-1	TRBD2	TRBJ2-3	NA	TGCGCCAGCAACACCGGGACAGGGACTAGCGGGCGCACAGATACGCAGTATTTT	CASNTGTGTSGRTDTQYF
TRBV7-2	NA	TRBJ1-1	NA	TGTGCCAGCAGCTCTAAGTACACTGAAGCTTTCTTT	CASSSKYTEAFF
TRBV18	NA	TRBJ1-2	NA	TGTGCCAGCTCAGAAACGGTGACCTATGGCTACACCTTC	CASSETVTYGYTF
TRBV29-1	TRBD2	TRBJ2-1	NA	TGCAGCGTGGCGGGACTAGCGGGGGGTTACAATGAGCAGTTCTTC	CSVAGLAGGYNEQFF
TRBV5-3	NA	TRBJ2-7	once	TGTGCCAGAAGTCCCAGGGGTGGCAGGGCGAGGGGCTACGAGCAGTACTTC	CARSPRGGRARGYEQYF
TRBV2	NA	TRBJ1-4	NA	TGTGCCAGCCGGGGGGACGTGATTGAAAAACTGTTTTTT	CASRGDVIEKLFF
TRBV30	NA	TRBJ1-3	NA	TGTGCCTGGAGTCAGGTGAGAGGAAACACCATATATTTT	CAWSQVRGNTIYF
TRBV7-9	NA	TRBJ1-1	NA	TGTGCCAGCAGCCCCTTGGGGTCGGGCACTGAAGCTTTCTTT	CASSPLGSGTEAFF
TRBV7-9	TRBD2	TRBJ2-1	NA	TGTGCCAGCACCCCGGGAGGGGCCGGGCATGAGCAGTTCTTC	CASTPGGAGHEQFF
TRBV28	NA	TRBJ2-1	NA	TGTGCCAGCGCTGCTGGGGGCTCCTACAATGAGCAGTTCTTC	CASAAGGSYNEQFF
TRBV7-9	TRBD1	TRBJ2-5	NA	TGTGCCAGCAGATCAACCAGGGGGCCAGAGACCCAGTACTTC	CASRSTRGPETQYF
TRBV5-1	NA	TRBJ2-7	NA	TGCGCCAGCAGCTCTGGTCCAGGGTTTTCCTACGAGCAGTACTTC	CASSSGPGFSYEQYF
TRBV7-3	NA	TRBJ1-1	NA	TGTGCCAGCAGCCCAAACCCTCCTCAGGCTGAAGCTTTCTTT	CASSPNPPQAEAFF
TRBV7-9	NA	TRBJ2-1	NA	TGTGCCAGCAGCTTAGCTCGACAGTTCCACAATGAGCAGTTCTTC	CASSLARQFHNEQFF
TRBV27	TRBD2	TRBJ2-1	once	TGTGCCAGCAGGCCAGGACTAGCGGGAGTTCGTGAGCAGTTCTTC	CASRPGLAGVREQFF
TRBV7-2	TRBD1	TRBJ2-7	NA	TGTGCCAGCAGCTCGTTCGGGACAGCGAGCTCCTACGAGCAGTACTTC	CASSSFGTASSYEQYF
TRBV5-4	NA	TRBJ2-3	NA	TGTGCCAGCAGCGCCTCTAGGGGGGCAGGCACAGATACGCAGTATTTT	CASSASRGAGTDTQYF
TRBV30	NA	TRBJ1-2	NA	TGTGCCTGGAGGACCACCGGGGGCGCGGGGCATGGCTACACCTTC	CAWRTTGGAGHGYTF
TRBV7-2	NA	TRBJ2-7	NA	TGTGCCAGCAGCTTAGACAGATTTCCCAACGAGCAGTACTTC	CASSLDRFPNEQYF
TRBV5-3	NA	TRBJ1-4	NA	TGTGCCAGAAGCTTTAGAACCCCGGGACGGGTTAATGAAAAACTGTTTTTT	CARSFRTPGRVNEKLFF
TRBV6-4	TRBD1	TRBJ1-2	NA	TGTGCCAGCAGTGAGGGACAGCACTATGGCTACACCTTC	CASSEGQHYGYTF
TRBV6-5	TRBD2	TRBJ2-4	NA	TGTGCCAGCAGCCTAGCGGGAGTTGAAAACATTCAGTACTTC	CASSLAGVENIQYF
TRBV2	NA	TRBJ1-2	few	TGTGCCAGCAGTGAGTGGGGGTATGGCTACACCTTC	CASSEWGYGYTF
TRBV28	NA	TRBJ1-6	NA	TGTGCCAGCAGTTTCTTCAGGGTGCGGAATTCACCCCTCCACTTT	CASSFFRVRNSPLHF
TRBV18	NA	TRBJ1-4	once	TGTGCCAGCTCACCATTCTCCCGTGAGGCTAATGAAAAACTGTTTTTT	CASSPFSREANEKLFF
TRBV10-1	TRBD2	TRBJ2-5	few	TGCGCCAGCAGCAACGGACTAGCGGGGCAAGAGACCCAGTACTTC	CASSNGLAGQETQYF
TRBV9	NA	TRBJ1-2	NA	TGTGCCAGCAGCAAGGACACTAACTATGGCTACACCTTC	CASSKDTNYGYTF
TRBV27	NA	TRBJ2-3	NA	TGTGCCAGCAGCTTCCTTACTAGAGATACGCAGTATTTT	CASSFLTRDTQYF
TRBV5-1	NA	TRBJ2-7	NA	TGCGCCAGCAGCTCGTCCCAGCTACCCTACGAGCAGTACTTC	CASSSSQLPYEQYF
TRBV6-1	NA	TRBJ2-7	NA	TGTGCCAGCAGTGAAGGGCTAGCGTTGACGGCTATCTTC	CASSEGLALTAIF
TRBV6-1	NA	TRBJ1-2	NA	TGTGCCAGCAGTGAAGCCCCTCCGTCATATGGCTACACCTTC	CASSEAPPSYGYTF
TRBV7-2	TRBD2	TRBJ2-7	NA	TGTGCCAGCAGCGAAAACCGGGGAGGGATAGACGAGCAGTACTTC	CASSENRGGIDEQYF
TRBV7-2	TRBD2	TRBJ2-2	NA	TGTGCCAGCAGCCCACGGACTAGCGGGGTGAACACCGGGGAGCTGTTTTTT	CASSPRTSGVNTGELFF
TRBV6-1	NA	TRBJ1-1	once	TGTGCCAGCAGTGGCGATTCGGACAGAAAGAGATTCTTT	CASSGDSDRKRFF
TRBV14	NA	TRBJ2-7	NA	TGTGCCAGCAGCCAATACCTAGCCACCTACGAGCAGTACTTC	CASSQYLATYEQYF
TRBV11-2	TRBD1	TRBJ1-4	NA	TGTGCCAGCAGCTTCCAGGGGGCGGGCGAAAAACTGTTTTTT	CASSFQGAGEKLFF
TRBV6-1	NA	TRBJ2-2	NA	TGTGCCAGCAGTGCAAAGACAGGCACCGGGGAGCTGTTTTTT	CASSAKTGTGELFF
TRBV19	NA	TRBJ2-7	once	TGTGCCAGTAGTCCGGGACCACCTCTCTACGAGCAGTACTTC	CASSPGPPLYEQYF
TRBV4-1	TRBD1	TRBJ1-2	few	TGCGCCAGCAGCCAAGGGGGCTGGGACAGGAGTCTAGCTGGCTACACCTTC	CASSQGGWDRSLAGYTF
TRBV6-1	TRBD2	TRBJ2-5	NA	TGTGCCAGCAGCCTAGCGGGAATGGAGACCCAGTACTTC	CASSLAGMETQYF
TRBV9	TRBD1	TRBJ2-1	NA	TGTGCCAGCAGCACCGGGACAGGGGTTATGGGCAATGAGCAGTTCTTC	CASSTGTGVMGNEQFF
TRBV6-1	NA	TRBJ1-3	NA	TGTGCCACCTGGACAGCCTCCTCTGGAAACACCATATATTTT	CATWTASSGNTIYF